This T cell receptor beta chain was recorded in a study of tumor-infiltrating lymphocytes in localized non-small cell lung cancer. Study results and caveats: Higher tumor T cell infiltration than in uninvolved lung was supported by TCRbeta sequencing. No link was found between tumor T-cell fraction and recurrence-free survival. TCR sequencing covered a subset of patients with enough tissue.

This clone is categorized as medium-sized. The target antigen is unknown. V was trimmed by 3 bases and J by 4 bases, leaving 10 bases between them. CDR1 is GTSNPN and CDR2 is SVGIG in the germline V gene (reference sequence). The CDR3 runs 13 residues. Only in-frame clones appear in the TCRdb table, and some are missing; sequencing was by immunoSEQ multiplex PCR. Of around 16,000 clones in the sample, 69% were seen once. The rearrangement links TRBV30 to TRBJ1-5, with D possibly TRBD1 on 5 matching bases. The TCR originated in a human donor with non-small cell lung cancer. Sequencing was carried out using lung tumor tissue. Here the CDR3 reads CAWSGGGNQPQHF. The CDR3 region has the DNA TGTGCCTGGAGCGGGGGAGGGAATCAGCCCCAGCATTTT.